A selection of T cell receptor beta chains follows, all from one sample in a study of cytomegalovirus exposure and HLA in healthy donors. The assay was immunoSEQ multiplex PCR, and TCRdb's table has in-frame clones only and misses some. The data contain 65,000 to 90,000 clones, around 70% of them singletons. Sequencing used PBMCs. These receptors were obtained from a woman aged 40 to 50 in good health and CMV-seropositive. CDR3s include the opening cysteine and the closing phenylalanine or tryptophan.

>TRBJ1-1|TRBV5-1
CASSSGWTAVNTEAFF
>TRBJ2-3|TRBV7-9
CASSLERADTQYF
>TRBJ1-5|TRBV27
CASSPTGGPDQPQHF
>TRBJ1-3|TRBV5-1
CASSLGSSGGNTIYF
>TRBJ2-7|TRBV18
CASSSGGIFPKYEQYF
>TRBJ2-2|TRBV5-4
CASSLVQAFQGTSGELFF
>TRBJ1-5|TRBV6-5
CASSYSFGNSNLPLHF
>TRBJ2-3|TRBV7-8
CASSPFSDTQYF
>TRBJ2-2|TRBV19
CASSPREANTGELFF
>TRBJ2-1|TRBV5-1
CASSFVGTSQINEQFF
>TRBJ1-5|TRBV4-1
CASSQGPGFNQPQHF
>TRBJ1-1|TRBV25-1
CASRPDSRVAAFF
>TRBJ1-1|TRBV30
CAWGEAGGWGTEAFF
>TRBJ2-7|TRBV29-1
CSVEKQGGEQYF
>TRBJ2-7|TRBV7-9
CTSSPGGRVLYF
>TRBJ2-2|TRBV30
CAWNSGPNTGELFF
>TRBJ2-3|TRBV9
CASSPPRGRSTDTQYF
>TRBJ1-1|TRBV29-1
CSSTAGTEAFF
>TRBJ2-1|TRBV12-5
CASGSIGSSYNEQFF
>TRBJ2-3|TRBV5-1
CASSLTTSGPGDTQYF
>TRBJ2-1|TRBV19
CASSSSNRGNNEQFF
>TRBJ1-4|TRBV19
CASSDRFLNEKLFF
>TRBJ2-3|TRBV6-4
CASSDSPGSTDTQYF
>TRBJ1-2|TRBV15
CATSRDRGTASYGYTF
>TRBJ1-3|TRBV13
CASSLVGAGNTIYF
>TRBJ2-3|TRBV7-9
CASSLALANTDTQYF
>TRBJ1-3|TRBV6-4
CASSEKAGVGNTIYF
>TRBJ1-3|TRBV4-2
CASSQGQTTSGNTIYF
>TRBJ1-6|TRBV5-4
CASSLDQGPNSPLHF
>TRBJ2-7|TRBV9
CASSVERFSYEQYF
>TRBJ2-7|TRBV15
CATTPDRGPYEQYF
>TRBJ2-1|TRBV7-2
CASSERGTSGRSYNEQFF
>TRBJ1-2|TRBV4-3
CASSLIGGSDGYTF
>TRBJ1-2|TRBV6-5
CASSSTGANYGYTF
>TRBJ2-5|TRBV7-9
CASSLTVLRGETQYF
>TRBJ1-3|TRBV5-6
CASSYGQGFSGNTIYF
>TRBJ2-1|TRBV5-4
CASSLEQEYNEQFF
>TRBJ2-3|TRBV29-1
CSYDRQGTDTQYF
>TRBJ1-2|TRBV6-5
CASSYSLLTVSYGYTF
>TRBJ2-1|TRBV7-2
CASSIGLAWEQFF
>TRBJ2-7|TRBV11-2
CASRGKSGNYEQYF
>TRBJ2-7|TRBV2
CASSESGASYEQYF